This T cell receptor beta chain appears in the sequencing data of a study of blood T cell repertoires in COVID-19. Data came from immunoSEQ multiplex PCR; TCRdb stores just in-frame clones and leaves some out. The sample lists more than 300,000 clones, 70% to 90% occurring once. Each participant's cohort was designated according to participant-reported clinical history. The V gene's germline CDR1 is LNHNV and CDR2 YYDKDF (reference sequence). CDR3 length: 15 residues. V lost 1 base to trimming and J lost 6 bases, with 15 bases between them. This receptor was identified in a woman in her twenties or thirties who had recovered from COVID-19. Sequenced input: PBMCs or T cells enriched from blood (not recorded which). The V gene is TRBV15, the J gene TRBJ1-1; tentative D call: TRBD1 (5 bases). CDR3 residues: CATSRAGTYIAEAFF. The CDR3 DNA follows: TGTGCCACCAGCAGAGCCGGGACTTACATTGCTGAAGCTTTCTTT.